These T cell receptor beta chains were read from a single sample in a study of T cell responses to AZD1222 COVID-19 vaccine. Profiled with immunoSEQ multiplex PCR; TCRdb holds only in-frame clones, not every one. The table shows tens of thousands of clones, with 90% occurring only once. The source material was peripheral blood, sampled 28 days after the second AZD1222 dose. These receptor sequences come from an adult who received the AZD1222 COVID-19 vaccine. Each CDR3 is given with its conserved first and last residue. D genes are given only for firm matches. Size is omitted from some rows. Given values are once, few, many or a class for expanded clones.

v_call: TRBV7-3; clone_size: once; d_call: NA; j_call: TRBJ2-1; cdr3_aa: CASSLTGNSGYNEQFF; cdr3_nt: TGTGCCAGCAGCTTAACAGGGAATAGTGGTTACAATGAGCAGTTCTTC
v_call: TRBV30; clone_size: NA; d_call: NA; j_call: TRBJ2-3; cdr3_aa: CAAGQYTDTQYF; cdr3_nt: TGTGCCGCGGGACAGTACACAGATACGCAGTATTTT
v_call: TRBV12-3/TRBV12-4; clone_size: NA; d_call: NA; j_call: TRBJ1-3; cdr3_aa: CATRQASGNTIYF; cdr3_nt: TGTGCCACCAGGCAGGCCTCTGGAAACACCATATATTTT
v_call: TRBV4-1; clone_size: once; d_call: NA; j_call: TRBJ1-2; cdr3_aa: CASSSPGQSYYGYTF; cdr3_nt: TGCGCCAGCAGCTCCCCCGGACAGTCCTACTATGGCTACACCTTC
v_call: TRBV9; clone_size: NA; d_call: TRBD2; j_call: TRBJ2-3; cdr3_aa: CASSENLAGSTDTQYF; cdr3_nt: TGTGCCAGCAGCGAAAACCTAGCGGGATCCACAGATACGCAGTATTTT
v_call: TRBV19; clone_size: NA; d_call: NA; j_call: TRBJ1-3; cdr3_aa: CASPSQGGNTIYF; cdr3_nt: TGTGCCAGTCCCTCACAGGGTGGAAACACCATATATTTT
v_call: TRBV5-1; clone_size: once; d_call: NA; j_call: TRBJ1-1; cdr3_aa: CASSRGNTEAFF; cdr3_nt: TGCGCCAGCAGCCGAGGGAACACTGAAGCTTTCTTT
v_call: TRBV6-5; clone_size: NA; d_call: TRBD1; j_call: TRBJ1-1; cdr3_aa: CATRYPPGQSNTEAFF; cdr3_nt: TGTGCCACCAGATACCCACCGGGACAGTCGAACACTGAAGCTTTCTTT
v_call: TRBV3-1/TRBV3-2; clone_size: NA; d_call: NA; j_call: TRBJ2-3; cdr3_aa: CASSQRGGGGPRGTDTQYF; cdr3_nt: TGTGCCAGCAGCCAAAGGGGAGGCGGGGGCCCTAGGGGCACAGATACGCAGTATTTT
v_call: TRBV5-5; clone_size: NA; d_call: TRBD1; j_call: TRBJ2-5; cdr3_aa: CASSLDPTGQETQYF; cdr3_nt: TGTGCCAGCAGCTTGGATCCGACAGGGCAAGAGACCCAGTACTTC
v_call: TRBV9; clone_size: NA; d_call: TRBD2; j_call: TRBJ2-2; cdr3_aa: CASSALAGQNTGELFF; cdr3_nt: TGTGCCAGCAGCGCTCTAGCGGGGCAAAACACCGGGGAGCTGTTTTTT
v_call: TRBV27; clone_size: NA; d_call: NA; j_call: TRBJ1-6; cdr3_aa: CASSLSDPGAGNSPLHF; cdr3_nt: TGTGCCAGCAGTTTATCTGACCCAGGGGCCGGTAATTCACCCCTCCACTTT
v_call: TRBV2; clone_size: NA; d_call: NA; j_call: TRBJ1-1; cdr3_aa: CASRPALSEAFF; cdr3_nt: TGTGCCAGCCGACCAGCATTATCTGAAGCTTTCTTT
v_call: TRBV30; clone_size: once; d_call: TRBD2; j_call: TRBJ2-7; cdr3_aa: CAWPRGLAGLYEQYF; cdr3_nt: TGTGCCTGGCCCAGGGGACTAGCGGGCTTGTACGAGCAGTACTTC
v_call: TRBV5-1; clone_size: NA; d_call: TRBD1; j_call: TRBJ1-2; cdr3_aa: CASSPDRVRGYTF; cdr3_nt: TGCGCCAGCAGCCCGGACAGGGTTCGAGGCTACACCTTC
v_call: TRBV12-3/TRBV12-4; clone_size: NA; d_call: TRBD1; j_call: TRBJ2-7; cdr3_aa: CASSSSDRAEQYF; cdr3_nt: TGTGCCAGCAGTTCATCGGACAGGGCCGAGCAGTACTTC
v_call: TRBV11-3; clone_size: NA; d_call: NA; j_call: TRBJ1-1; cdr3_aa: CASSLWVGGEAFF; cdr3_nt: TGTGCCAGCAGCTTATGGGTTGGGGGAGAAGCTTTCTTT
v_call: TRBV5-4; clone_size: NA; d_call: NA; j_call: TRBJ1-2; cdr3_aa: CASSWGGGGYTF; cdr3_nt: TGTGCCAGCAGCTGGGGGGGCGGCGGCTACACCTTC
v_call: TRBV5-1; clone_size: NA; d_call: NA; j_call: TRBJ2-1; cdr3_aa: CASSLDWSGYLFF; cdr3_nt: TGCGCCAGCAGCTTGGATTGGTCGGGGTATTTGTTCTTC
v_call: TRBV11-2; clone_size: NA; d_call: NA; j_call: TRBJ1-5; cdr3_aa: CASSLDLRQPQHF; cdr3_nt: TGTGCCAGCAGCTTAGATCTAAGGCAGCCCCAGCATTTT
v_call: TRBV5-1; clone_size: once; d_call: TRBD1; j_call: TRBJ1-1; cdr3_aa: CASSSGQWNTEAFF; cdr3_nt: TGCGCCAGCAGCTCGGGACAGTGGAACACTGAAGCTTTCTTT
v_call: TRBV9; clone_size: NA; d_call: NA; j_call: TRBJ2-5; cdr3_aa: CASSLTGGGQETQYF; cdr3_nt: TGTGCCAGCAGCCTAACCGGTGGGGGCCAAGAGACCCAGTACTTC
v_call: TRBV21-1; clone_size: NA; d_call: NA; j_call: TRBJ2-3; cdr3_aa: CASSADSRPHSLGLIDTQYF; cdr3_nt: TGTGCCAGCAGCGCAGACTCGCGACCACACTCCCTTGGGCTTATAGATACGCAGTATTTT
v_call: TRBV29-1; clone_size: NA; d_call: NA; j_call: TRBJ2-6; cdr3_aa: CSVGDGLSGANVLTF; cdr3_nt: TGCAGCGTTGGGGATGGGCTCTCTGGGGCCAACGTCCTGACTTTC
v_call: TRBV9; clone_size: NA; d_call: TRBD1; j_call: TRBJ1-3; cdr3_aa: CASSVELGGYGNTIYF; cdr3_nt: TGTGCCAGCAGCGTAGAGTTAGGGGGCTATGGAAACACCATATATTTT
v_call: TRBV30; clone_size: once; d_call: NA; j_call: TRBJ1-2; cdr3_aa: CAWSGSNYGYTF; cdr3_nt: TGTGCCTGGAGTGGCAGCAACTATGGCTACACCTTC
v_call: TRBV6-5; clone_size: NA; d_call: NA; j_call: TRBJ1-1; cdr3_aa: CATHPGGGTEAFF; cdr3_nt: TGTGCCACCCACCCAGGAGGTGGCACTGAAGCTTTCTTT
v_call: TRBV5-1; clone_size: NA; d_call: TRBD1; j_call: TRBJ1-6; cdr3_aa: CASRGQGGNSPLHF; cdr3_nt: TGCGCCAGCAGAGGACAGGGGGGGAATTCACCCCTCCACTTT
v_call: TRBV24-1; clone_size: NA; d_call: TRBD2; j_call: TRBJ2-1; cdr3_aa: CATGGGATYNEQFF; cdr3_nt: TGTGCCACCGGCGGGGGGGCAACCTACAATGAGCAGTTCTTC
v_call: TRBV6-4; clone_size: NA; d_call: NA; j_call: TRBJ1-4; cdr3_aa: CASSEEENGKLFF; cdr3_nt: TGTGCCAGCAGTGAAGAGGAGAATGGAAAACTGTTTTTT
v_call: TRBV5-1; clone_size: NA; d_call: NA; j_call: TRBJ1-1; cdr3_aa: CASGTGRDTEAFF; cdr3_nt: TGCGCCAGCGGTACAGGGAGGGACACTGAAGCTTTCTTT
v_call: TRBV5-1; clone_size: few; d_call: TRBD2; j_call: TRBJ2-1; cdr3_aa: CASRLPAGGEQFF; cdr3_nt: TGCGCCAGCAGACTTCCCGCGGGAGGGGAGCAGTTCTTC
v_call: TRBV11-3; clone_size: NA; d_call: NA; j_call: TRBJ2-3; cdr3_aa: CASSLYQRGTDTQYF; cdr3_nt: TGTGCCAGCAGCTTATACCAGCGGGGCACAGATACGCAGTATTTT
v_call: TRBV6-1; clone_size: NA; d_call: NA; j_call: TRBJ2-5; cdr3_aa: CASSESVGFEETQYF; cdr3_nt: TGTGCCAGCAGTGAATCCGTAGGTTTTGAAGAGACCCAGTACTTC
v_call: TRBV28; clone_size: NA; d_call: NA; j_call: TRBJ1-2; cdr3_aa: CASSLSSQYGYTF; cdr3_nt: TGTGCCAGCAGTTTAAGTTCCCAGTATGGCTACACCTTC
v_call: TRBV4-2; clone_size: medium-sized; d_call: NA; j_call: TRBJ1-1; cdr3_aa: CASSQVGGGDTEAFF; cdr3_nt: TGTGCCAGCAGCCAAGTAGGAGGGGGGGACACTGAAGCTTTCTTT
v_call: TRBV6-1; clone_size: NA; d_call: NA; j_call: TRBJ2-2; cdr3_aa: CASGVAAKNTGELFF; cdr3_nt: TGTGCCAGCGGGGTGGCAGCAAAAAACACCGGGGAGCTGTTTTTT
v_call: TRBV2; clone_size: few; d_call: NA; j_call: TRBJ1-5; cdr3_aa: CASSVRGAREPQHF; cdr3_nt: TGTGCCAGCAGTGTGCGGGGGGCGAGGGAGCCCCAGCATTTT
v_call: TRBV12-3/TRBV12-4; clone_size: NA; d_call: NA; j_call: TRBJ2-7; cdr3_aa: CASSNQGYEQYF; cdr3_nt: TGTGCCAGCAGTAACCAGGGATACGAGCAGTACTTC
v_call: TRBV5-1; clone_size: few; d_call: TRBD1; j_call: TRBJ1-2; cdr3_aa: CASSPDRSSYYGYTF; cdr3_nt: TGCGCCAGCAGCCCGGACAGGTCGTCATATTATGGCTACACCTTC
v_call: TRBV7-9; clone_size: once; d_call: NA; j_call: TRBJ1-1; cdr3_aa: CASSSWEQRNTEAFF; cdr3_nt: TGTGCCAGCAGCTCATGGGAGCAGAGGAACACTGAAGCTTTCTTT
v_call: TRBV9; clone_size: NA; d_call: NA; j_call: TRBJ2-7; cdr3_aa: CASSVGVGFSYEQYF; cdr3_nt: TGTGCCAGCAGCGTAGGGGTAGGTTTTTCCTACGAGCAGTACTTC
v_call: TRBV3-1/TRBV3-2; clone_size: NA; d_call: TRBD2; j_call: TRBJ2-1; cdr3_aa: CASSGKVFQRGPSSYNEQFF; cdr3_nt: TGTGCCAGCAGCGGTAAGGTTTTTCAGCGGGGGCCTAGCTCCTACAATGAGCAGTTCTTC
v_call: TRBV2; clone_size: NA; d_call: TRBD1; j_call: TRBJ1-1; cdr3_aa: CAGRFQTGTTEAFF; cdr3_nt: TGTGCCGGCCGCTTCCAGACAGGGACCACTGAAGCTTTCTTT
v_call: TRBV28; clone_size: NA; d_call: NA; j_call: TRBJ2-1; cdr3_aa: CASSEPQSYNEQFF; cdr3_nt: TGTGCCAGCAGTGAACCGCAATCCTACAATGAGCAGTTCTTC
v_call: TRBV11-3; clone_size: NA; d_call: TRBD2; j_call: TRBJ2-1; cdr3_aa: CASSHTLAGGAYNEQFF; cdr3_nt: TGTGCCAGCAGCCACACACTAGCGGGAGGGGCCTACAATGAGCAGTTCTTC
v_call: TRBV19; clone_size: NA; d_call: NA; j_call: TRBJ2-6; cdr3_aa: CASSILGHESSGANVLTF; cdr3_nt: TGTGCCAGTAGTATTCTGGGACATGAAAGCTCTGGGGCCAACGTCCTGACTTTC
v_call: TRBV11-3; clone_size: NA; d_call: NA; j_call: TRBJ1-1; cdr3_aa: CASSLAGVMNTEAFF; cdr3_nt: TGTGCCAGCAGCTTAGCGGGCGTGATGAACACTGAAGCTTTCTTT
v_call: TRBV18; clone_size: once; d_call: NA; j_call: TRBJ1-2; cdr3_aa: CASSPGTSNGGIGYTF; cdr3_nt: TGTGCCAGCTCACCAGGAACCTCGAATGGGGGGATCGGCTACACCTTC
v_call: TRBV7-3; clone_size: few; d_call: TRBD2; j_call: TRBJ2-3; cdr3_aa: CASSSTGTSGRTRTDTQYF; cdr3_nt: TGTGCCAGCAGCTCTACCGGGACTAGCGGGAGGACACGCACAGATACGCAGTATTTT
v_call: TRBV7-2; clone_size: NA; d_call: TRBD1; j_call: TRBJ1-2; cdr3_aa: CASSLGDRELYGYTF; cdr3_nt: TGTGCCAGCAGCTTAGGGGACAGGGAATTATATGGCTACACCTTC
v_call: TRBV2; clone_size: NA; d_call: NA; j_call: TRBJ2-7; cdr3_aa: CASRQQGYEQYF; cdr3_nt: TGTGCCAGCAGGCAGCAAGGCTACGAGCAGTACTTC
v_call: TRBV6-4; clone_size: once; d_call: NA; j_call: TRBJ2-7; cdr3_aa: CASLDRGEQYF; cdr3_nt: TGTGCCAGCCTTGACCGCGGCGAGCAGTACTTC
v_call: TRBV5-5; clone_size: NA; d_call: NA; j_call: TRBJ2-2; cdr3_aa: CASSLAVAVRLDGELFF; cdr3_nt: TGTGCCAGCAGCTTGGCTGTAGCCGTTCGTTTGGACGGGGAGCTGTTTTTT
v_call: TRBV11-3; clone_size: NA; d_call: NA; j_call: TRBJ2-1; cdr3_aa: CASSLQGGHNEQFF; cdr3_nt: TGTGCCAGCAGCTTACAGGGGGGCCACAATGAGCAGTTCTTC
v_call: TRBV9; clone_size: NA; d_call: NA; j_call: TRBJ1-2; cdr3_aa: CASSSDRGIYGYTF; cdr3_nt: TGTGCCAGCAGCTCAGATCGGGGAATCTATGGCTACACCTTC
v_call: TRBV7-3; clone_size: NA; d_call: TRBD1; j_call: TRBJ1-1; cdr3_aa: CASSFQGAGATEAFF; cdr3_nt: TGTGCCAGCAGCTTCCAGGGGGCTGGGGCCACTGAAGCTTTCTTT
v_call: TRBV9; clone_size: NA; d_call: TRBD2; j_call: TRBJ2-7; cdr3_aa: CASSVSGGPYEQYF; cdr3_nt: TGTGCCAGCAGCGTTAGCGGGGGGCCCTACGAGCAGTACTTC
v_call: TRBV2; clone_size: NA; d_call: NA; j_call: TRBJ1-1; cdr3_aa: CASSELRVGTEAFF; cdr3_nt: TGTGCCAGCAGTGAATTGAGGGTGGGCACTGAAGCTTTCTTT